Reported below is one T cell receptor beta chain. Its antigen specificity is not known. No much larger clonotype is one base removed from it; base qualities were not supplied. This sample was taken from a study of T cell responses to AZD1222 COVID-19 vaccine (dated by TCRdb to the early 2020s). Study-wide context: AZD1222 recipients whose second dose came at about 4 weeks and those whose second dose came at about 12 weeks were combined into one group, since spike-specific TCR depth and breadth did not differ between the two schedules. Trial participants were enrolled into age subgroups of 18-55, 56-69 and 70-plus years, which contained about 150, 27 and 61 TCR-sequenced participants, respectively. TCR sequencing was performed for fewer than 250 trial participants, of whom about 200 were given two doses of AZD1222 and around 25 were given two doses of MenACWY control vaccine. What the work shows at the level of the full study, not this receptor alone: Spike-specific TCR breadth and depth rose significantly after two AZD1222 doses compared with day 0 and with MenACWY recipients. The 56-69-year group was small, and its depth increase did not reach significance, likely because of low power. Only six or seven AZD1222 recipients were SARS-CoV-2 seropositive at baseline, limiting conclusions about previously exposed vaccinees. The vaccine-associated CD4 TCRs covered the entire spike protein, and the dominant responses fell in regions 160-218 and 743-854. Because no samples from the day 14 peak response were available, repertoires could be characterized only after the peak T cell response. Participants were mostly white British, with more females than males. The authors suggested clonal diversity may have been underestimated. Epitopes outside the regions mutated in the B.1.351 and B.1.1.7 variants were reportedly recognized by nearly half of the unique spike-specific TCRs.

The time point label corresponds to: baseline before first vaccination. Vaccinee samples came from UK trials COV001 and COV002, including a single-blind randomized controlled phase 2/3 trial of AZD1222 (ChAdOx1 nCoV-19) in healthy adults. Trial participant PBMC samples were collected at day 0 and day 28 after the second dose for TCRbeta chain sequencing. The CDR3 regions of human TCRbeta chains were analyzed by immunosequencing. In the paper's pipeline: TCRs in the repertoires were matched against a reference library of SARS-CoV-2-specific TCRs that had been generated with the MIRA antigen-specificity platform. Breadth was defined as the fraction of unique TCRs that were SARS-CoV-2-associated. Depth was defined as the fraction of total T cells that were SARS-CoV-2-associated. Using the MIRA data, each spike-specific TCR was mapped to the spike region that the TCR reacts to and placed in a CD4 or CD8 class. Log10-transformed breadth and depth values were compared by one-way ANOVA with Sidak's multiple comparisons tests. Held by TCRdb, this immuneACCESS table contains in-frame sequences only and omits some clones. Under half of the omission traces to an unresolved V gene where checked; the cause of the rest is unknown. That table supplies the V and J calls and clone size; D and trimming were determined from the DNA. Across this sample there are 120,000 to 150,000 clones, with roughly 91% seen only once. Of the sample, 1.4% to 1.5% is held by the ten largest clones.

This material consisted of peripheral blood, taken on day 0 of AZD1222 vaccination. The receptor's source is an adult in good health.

The CDR3: CASSISAGDKGELFF. The sequenced DNA is TGTGCCAGTAGTATCTCAGCGGGGGATAAGGGGGAGCTGTTTTTT. The rearrangement combines TRBV19 with TRBJ2-2; TRBD2 fits 8 bases in the junction. V has 3 bases trimmed and J has 8 bases trimmed; junction bases matching no gene number 8. Looking up the germline V gene (reference sequence) yields CDR1 LNHDA and CDR2 SQIVND. The CDR3 goes from the cysteine to the phenylalanine over 15 residues. The kept DNA is CDR3 alone, 45 bases in frame from the first base.